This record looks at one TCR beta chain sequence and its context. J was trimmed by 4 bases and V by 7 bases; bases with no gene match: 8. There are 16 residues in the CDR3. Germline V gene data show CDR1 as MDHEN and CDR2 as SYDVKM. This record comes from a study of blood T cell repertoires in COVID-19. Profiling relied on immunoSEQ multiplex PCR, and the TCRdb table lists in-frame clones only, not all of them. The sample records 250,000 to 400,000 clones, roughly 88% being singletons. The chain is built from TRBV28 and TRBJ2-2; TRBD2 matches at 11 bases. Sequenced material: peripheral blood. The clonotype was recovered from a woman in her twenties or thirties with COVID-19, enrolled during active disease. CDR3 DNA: TGTGCCAGCACTGGAGGGACTAGCGGTATCACCGGGGAGCTGTTTTTT. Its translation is CASTGGTSGITGELFF.